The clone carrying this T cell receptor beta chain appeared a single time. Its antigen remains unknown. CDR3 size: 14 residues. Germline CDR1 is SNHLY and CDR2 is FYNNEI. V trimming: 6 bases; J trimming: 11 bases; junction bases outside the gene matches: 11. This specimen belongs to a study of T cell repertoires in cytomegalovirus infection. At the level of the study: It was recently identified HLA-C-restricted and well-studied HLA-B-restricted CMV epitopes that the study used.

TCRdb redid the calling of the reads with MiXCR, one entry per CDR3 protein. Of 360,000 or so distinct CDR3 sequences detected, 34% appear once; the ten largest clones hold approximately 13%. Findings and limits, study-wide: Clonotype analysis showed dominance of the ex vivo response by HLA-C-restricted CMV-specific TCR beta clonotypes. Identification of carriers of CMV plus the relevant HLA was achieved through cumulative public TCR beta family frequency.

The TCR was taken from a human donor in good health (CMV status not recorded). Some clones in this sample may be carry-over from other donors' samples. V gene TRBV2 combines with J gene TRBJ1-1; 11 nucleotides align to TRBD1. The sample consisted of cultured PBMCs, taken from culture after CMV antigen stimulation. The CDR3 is CASRERTGGEYAFF. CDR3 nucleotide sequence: TGTGCCAGCAGGGAGAGGACAGGGGGCGAATACGCTTTCTTT. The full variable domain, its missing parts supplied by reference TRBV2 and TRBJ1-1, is EPEVTQTPSHQVTQMGQEVILRCVPISNHLYFYWYRQILGQKVEFLVSFYNNEISEKSEIFDDQFSVERPDGSNFTLKIRSTKLEDSAMYFCASRERTGGEYAFFGQGTRLTVV.